This paragraph reports one TCR beta chain. Using immunoSEQ multiplex PCR, the repertoire was profiled, and TCRdb retains in-frame clones only, with some absent. The data contain 160,000 or so clones, over 75% of them seen just once; the ten biggest clones take up roughly 6%. Clinical history reported by participants formed the basis on which cohorts were assigned. The CDR3 is 14 residues long. Germline V gene lookup returns CDR1 MNHNS and CDR2 SASEGT. Trimming took 3 bases from V and 4 from J, leaving 12 bases between them. The sample comes from a study of blood T cell repertoires in COVID-19. The sample was PBMCs or T cells enriched from blood (not recorded which). This sequence was found in a woman in her 40s with acute COVID-19. V is TRBV6-1 and J is TRBJ1-1, with D possibly being TRBD1 (6 bases). The CDR3 sequence: CASSDLGGATEAFF. CDR3 nucleotides: TGTGCCAGCAGTGACCTGGGGGGGGCCACTGAAGCTTTCTTT.